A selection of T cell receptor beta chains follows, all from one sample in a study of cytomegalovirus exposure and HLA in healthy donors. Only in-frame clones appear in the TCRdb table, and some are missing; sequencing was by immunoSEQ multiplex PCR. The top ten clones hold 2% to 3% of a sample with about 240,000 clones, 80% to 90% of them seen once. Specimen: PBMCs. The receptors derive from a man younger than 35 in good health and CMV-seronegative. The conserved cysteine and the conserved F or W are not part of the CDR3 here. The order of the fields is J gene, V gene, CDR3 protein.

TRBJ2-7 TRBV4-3 ASSQDRDRGFVEQY
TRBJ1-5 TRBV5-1 ASSPAGGEQPQH
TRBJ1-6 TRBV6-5 ASRSDRPNSPLH
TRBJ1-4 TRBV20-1 SAPTGEKLF
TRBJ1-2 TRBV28 ASSFGTTFREGVYYGYT
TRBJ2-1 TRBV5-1 ASSARLGNEQF
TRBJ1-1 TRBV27 ASSWTEALAF
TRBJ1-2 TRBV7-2 ASSPTLSGGSYGYT
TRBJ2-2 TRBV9 ASSTGGAGTGELF
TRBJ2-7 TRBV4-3 ASSRTGVPMEQY
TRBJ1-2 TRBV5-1 ASSLGTAEGYT
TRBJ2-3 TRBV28 AIQDSTDTQY
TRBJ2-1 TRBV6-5 ASSVSGGGYNEQF
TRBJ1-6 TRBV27 ASSSLGTAYNSPLH
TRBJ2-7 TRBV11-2 ASLGWREGSYEQY
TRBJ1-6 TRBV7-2 ASSPRRGDSPLH
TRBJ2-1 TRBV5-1 ASSLAGTRSYNEQF
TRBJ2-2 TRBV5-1 ASSLVPTGGGTGELF
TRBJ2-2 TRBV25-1 ASRGGGNTGELF
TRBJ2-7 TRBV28 ASSLGSLRGEQY
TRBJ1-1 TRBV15 ATSGQGKGGTEAF
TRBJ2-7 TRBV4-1 ASSQAPWSSYEQY
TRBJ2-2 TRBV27 ASSLLIPGTSGSGELF
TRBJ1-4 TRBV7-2 ASSTRQGEGEKLF
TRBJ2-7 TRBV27 ASSISRSYEQY
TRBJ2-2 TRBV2 ASRATGELF
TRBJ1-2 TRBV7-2 ASSFPGLTEGYT
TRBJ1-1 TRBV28 ASSQPIRNTEAF
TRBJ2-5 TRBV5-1 ASSPRTGQETQY
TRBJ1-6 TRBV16 ASSPRDRASPLH